Listed below are T cell receptor beta chains from one sample, sequenced in a study of blood T cell repertoires in COVID-19. Libraries were prepared by immunoSEQ multiplex PCR; TCRdb keeps only in-frame clonotypes and omits some of them. This repertoire shows more than 250,000 clones, roughly 86% found once; its top ten account for less than 3%. Material for sequencing was PBMCs or T cells enriched from blood (not recorded which). All receptors come from a woman aged 18-29 years who had recovered from COVID-19. CDR3s include the opening cysteine and the closing phenylalanine or tryptophan. D genes are given only for firm matches.

d_call	v_call	j_call	cdr3_nt	cdr3_aa
TRBD2	TRBV2	TRBJ2-2	TGTGCCAGCAGGAAGACTAGCGGGAGTAAAACCGGGGAGCTGTTTTTT	CASRKTSGSKTGELFF
TRBD1	TRBV4-1	TRBJ2-7	TGCGCCAGCAGCCCGAACAGGGGCCCCCCCCTCTACTACTACGAGCAGTACTTC	CASSPNRGPPLYYYEQYF
.	TRBV14	TRBJ2-5	TGTGCCAGCAGCCCGCTCGGGGGGCCGACACAAGAGACCCAGTACTTC	CASSPLGGPTQETQYF
TRBD2	TRBV3-1/TRBV3-2	TRBJ2-2	TGTGCCAGCAGCCAAGATAGACTAGCGGGAGGGCCGCGTGCCGGGGAGCTGTTTTTT	CASSQDRLAGGPRAGELFF
TRBD1	TRBV19	TRBJ1-1	TGTGCCAGTAGTGGTGTAAAGGGGGCTTCTGAAGCTTTCTTT	CASSGVKGASEAFF
.	TRBV19	TRBJ1-2	TGTGCCAGTAGTCCCCGGGGGTCGGATGGCTACACCTTC	CASSPRGSDGYTF
.	TRBV11-3	TRBJ2-6	TGTGCCAGCAGCTTTCCGCCGGGTCCCTCTGGGGCCAACGTCCTGACTTTC	CASSFPPGPSGANVLTF
TRBD2	TRBV19	TRBJ2-3	TGTGCCAGTAGTATAGATAGGCTAGCGGGGGGCCGGAGCACAGATACGCAGTATTTT	CASSIDRLAGGRSTDTQYF
.	TRBV15	TRBJ2-7	TGTGCCACCAGCAGAGACAGGGGATACGAGCAGTACTTC	CATSRDRGYEQYF
.	TRBV25-1	TRBJ1-2	TGTGCCAGCAGTGCTGGGGGCCAAAACTATGGCTACACCTTC	CASSAGGQNYGYTF